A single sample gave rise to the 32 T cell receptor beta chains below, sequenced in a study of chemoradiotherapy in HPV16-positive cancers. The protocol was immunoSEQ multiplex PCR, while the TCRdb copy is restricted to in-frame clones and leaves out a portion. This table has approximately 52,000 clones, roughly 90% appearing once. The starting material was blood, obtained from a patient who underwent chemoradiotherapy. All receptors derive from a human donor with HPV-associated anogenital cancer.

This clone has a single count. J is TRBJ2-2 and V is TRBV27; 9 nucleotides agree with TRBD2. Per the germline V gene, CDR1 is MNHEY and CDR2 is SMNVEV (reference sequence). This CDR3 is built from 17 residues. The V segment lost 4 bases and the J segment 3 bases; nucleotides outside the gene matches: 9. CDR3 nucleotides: TGTGCCAGCAGTTCTCCGGGTAGCGGGAGTTACACCGGGGAGCTGTTTTTT. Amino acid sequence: CASSSPGSGSYTGELFF.

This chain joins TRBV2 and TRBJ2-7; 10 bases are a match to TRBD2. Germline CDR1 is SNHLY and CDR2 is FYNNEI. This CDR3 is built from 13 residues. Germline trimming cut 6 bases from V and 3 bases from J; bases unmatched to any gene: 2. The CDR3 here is CASSPSGSYEQYF. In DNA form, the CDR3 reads TGTGCCAGCAGCCCTAGCGGGAGCTACGAGCAGTACTTC. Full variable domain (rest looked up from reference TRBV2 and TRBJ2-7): EPEVTQTPSHQVTQMGQEVILRCVPISNHLYFYWYRQILGQKVEFLVSFYNNEISEKSEIFDDQFSVERPDGSNFTLKIRSTKLEDSAMYFCASSPSGSYEQYFGPGTRLTVT.

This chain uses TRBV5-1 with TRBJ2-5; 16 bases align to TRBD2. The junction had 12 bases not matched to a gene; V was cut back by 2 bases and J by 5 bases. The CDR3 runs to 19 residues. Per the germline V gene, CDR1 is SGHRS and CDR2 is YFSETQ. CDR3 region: CASSFRPGTSGGAEETQYF. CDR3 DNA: TGCGCCAGCAGCTTCCGACCCGGGACTAGCGGGGGGGCCGAGGAGACCCAGTACTTC.

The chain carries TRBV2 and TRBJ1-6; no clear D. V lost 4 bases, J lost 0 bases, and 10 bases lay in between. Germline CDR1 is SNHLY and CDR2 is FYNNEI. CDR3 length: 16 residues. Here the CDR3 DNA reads TGTGCCAGCAGTGCGGACGGGAGCTCCTATAATTCACCCCTCCACTTT. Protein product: CASSADGSSYNSPLHF.

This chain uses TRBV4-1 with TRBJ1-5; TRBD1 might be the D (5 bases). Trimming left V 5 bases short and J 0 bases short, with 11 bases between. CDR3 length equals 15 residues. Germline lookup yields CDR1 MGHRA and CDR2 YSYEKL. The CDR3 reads CASSFDSLSNQPQHF. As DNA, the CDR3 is TGCGCCAGCAGCTTCGACAGTCTTAGCAATCAGCCCCAGCATTTT.

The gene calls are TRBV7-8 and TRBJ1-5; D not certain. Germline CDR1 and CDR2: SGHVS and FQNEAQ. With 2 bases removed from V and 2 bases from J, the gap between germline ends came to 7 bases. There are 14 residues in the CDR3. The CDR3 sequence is CASSLTTGNQPQHF. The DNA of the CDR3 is TGTGCCAGCAGCTTAACTACCGGCAATCAGCCCCAGCATTTT.

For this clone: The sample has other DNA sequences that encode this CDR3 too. The CDR3 sequence: CASSLVPNEQFF. The DNA for the CDR3 is TGTGCCAGCAGCCTCGTCCCAAACGAGCAGTTCTTC. V usage is TRBV7-8 and J usage is TRBJ2-1; D is unclear. This CDR3 spans 12 amino acids. From germline, CDR1 is SGHVS and CDR2 FQNEAQ. V lost 5 bases and J 10 bases, leaving 12 bases between the germline ends.

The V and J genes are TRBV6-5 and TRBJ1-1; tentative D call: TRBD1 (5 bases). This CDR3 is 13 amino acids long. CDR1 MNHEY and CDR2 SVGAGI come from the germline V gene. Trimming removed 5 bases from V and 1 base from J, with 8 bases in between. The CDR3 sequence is CASSRGTNTEAFF. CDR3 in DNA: TGTGCCAGCAGTCGCGGGACGAACACTGAAGCTTTCTTT.

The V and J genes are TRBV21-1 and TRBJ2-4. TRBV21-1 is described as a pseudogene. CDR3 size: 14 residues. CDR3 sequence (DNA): TGTGCCAGCTCTGCATATTTAGCCAAAAACATTCAGTACTTC. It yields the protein CASSAYLAKNIQYF.

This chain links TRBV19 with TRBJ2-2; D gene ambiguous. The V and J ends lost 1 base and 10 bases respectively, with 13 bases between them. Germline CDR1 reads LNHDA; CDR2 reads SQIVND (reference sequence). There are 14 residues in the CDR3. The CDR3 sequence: CASSIGLGLEELFF. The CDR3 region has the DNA TGTGCCAGTAGTATAGGGTTGGGTTTGGAGGAGCTGTTTTTT.

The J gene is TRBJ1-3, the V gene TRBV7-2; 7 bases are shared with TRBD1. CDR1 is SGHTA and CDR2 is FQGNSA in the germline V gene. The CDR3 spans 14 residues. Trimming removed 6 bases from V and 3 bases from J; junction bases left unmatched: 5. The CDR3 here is CASSGDRSGNTIYF. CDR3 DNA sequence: TGTGCCAGCAGTGGGGACAGAAGTGGAAACACCATATATTTT.

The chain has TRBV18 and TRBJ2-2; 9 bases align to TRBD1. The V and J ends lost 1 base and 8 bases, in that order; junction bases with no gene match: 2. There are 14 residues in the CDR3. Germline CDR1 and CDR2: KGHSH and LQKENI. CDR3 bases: TGTGCCAGCTCACCACAACAGGGGGCAGGGGAGCTGTTTTTT. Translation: CASSPQQGAGELFF.

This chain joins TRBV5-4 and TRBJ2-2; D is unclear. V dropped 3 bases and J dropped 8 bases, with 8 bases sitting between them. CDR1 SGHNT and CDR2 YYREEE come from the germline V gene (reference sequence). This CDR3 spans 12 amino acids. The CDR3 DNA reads TGTGCCAGCAGCTCCATCCATGGGGAGCTGTTTTTT. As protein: CASSSIHGELFF.

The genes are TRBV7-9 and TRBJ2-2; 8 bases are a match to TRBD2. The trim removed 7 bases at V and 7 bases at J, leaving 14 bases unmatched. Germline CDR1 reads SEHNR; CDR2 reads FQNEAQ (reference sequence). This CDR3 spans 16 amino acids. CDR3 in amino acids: CASNDKAGAGRGELFF. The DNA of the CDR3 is TGTGCCAGCAACGACAAAGCGGGGGCCGGGCGCGGGGAGCTGTTTTTT.

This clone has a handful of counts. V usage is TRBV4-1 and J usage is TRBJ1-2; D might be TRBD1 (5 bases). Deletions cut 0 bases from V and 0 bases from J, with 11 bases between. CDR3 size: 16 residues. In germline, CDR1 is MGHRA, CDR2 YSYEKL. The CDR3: CASSQDRDGSNYGYTF. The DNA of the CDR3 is TGCGCCAGCAGCCAAGATAGGGACGGATCTAACTATGGCTACACCTTC.

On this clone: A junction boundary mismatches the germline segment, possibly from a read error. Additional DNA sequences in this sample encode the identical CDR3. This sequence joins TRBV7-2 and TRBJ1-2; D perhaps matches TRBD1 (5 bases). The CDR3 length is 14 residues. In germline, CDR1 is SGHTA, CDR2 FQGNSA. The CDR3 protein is CASSHRDLNYGYTF. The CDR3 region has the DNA TGTGCCAGCAGCCACCGGGACCTTAACTACGGCTACACCTTC.

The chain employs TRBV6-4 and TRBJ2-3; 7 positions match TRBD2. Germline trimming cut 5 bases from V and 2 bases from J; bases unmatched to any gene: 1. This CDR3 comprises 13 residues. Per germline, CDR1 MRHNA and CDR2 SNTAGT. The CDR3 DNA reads TGTGCCAGCAGTAGCGGGACCACAGATACGCAGTATTTT. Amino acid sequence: CASSSGTTDTQYF.

The CDR3 sequence is CASSQDPGRSYGYTF. The CDR3 nucleotides read TGCGCCAGCAGCCAAGACCCGGGACGGTCCTATGGCTACACCTTC. The chain joins TRBV4-1 to TRBJ1-2, with a weak D call TRBD1 (5 bases). CDR3 length: 15 residues. The germline gives CDR1 MGHRA, CDR2 YSYEKL. V was shortened by 0 bases and J by 4 bases, with 12 bases between the two germline ends.

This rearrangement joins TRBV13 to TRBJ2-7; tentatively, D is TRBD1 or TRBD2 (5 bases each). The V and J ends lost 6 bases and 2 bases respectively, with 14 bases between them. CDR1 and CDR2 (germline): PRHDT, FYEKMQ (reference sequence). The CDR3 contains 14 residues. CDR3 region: CASRFRDGPYEQYF. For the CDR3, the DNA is TGTGCCAGCAGATTCCGGGACGGACCCTACGAGCAGTACTTC.

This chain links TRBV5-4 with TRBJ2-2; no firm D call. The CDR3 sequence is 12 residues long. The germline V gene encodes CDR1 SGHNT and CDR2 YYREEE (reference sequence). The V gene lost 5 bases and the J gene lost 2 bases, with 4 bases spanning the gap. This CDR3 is CASSSNTGELFF. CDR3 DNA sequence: TGTGCCAGCAGTTCCAACACCGGGGAGCTGTTTTTT.

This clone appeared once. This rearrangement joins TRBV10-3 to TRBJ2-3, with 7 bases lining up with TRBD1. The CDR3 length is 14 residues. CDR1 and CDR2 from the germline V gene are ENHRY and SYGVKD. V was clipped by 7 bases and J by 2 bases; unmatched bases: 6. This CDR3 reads CAINQGDNTDTQYF. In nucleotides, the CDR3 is TGTGCCATCAATCAGGGGGACAACACAGATACGCAGTATTTT.

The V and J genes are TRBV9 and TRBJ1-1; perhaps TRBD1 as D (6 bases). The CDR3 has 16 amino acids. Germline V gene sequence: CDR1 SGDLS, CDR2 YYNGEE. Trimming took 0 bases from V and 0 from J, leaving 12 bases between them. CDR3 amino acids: CASSVGGGAMNTEAFF. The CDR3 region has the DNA TGTGCCAGCAGCGTAGGCGGGGGCGCGATGAACACTGAAGCTTTCTTT.

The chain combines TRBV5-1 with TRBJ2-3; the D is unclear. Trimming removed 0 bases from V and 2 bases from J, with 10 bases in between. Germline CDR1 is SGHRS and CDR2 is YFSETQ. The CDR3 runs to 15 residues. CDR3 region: CASSLDTHPTDTQYF. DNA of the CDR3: TGCGCCAGCAGCTTGGACACTCATCCCACAGATACGCAGTATTTT.

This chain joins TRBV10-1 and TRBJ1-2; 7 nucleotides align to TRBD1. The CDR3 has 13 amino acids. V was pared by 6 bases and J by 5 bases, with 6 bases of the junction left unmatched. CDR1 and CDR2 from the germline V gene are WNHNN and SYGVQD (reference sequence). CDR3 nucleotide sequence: TGCGCCAGCAGCCCCGAGACAGGGTATGGCTACACCTTC. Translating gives CASSPETGYGYTF.

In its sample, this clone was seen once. The CDR3 coding sequence is TGCGCCAGCAGCCAAGATCCCCATAGCAATCAGCCCCAGCATTTT. This gives the protein CASSQDPHSNQPQHF. The chain recombines TRBV4-3 with TRBJ1-5; D unresolved. Germline CDR1 reads LGHNA; CDR2 reads YSLEER. V was clipped by 0 bases and J by 0 bases, with 6 bases between them. This CDR3 has 15 amino acids.

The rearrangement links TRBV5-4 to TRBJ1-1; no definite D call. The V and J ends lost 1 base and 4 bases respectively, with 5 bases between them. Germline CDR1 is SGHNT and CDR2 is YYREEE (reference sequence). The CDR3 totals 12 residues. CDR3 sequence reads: CASSLKTTEAFF. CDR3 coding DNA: TGTGCCAGCAGCTTGAAAACCACTGAAGCTTTCTTT. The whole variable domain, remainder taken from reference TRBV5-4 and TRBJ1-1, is ETGVTQSPTHLIKTRGQQVTLRCSSQSGHNTVSWYQQALGQGPQFIFQYYREEENGRGNFPPRFSGLQFPNYSSELNVNALELDDSALYLCASSLKTTEAFFGQGTRLTVV.

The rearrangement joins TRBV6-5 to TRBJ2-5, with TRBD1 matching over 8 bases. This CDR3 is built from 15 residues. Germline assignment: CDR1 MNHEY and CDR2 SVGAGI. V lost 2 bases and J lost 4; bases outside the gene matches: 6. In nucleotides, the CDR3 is TGTGCCAGCAGTTACGGCAGGACAGGGCGAGAGACCCAGTACTTC. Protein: CASSYGRTGRETQYF.

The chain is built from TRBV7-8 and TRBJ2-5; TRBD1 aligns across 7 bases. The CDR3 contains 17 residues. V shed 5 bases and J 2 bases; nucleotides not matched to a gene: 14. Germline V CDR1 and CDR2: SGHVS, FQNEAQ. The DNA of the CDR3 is TGTGCCAGCAGCGGTAGGGGGTTGGGACAGTATCAAGAGACCCAGTACTTC. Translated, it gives CASSGRGLGQYQETQYF.

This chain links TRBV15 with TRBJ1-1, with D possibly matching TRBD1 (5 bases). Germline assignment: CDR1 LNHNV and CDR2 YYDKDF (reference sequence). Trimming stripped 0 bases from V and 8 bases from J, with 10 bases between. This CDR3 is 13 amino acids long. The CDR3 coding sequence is TGTGCCACCAGCAGAGATAGCGGGACCGAAGCTTTCTTT. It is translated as CATSRDSGTEAFF.

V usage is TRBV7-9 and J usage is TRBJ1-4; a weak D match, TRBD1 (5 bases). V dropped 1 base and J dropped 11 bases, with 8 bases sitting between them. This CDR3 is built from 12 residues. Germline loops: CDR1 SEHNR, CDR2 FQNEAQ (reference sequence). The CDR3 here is CASSLGGAKLFF. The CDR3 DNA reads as TGTGCCAGCAGCTTAGGGGGCGCGAAACTGTTTTTT. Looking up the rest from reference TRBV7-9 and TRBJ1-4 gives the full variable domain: DTGVSQNPRHKITKRGQNVTFRCDPISEHNRLYWYRQTLGQGPEFLTYFQNEAQLEKSRLLSDRFSAERPKGSFSTLEIQRTEQGDSAMYLCASSLGGAKLFFGSGTQLSVL.

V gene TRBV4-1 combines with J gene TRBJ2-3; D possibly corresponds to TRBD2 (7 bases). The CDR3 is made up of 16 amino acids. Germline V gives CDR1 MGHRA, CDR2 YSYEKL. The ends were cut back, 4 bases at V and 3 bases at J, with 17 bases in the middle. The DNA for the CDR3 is TGCGCCAGCAGCCTAGGTAACGGGGGGCTGACAGATACGCAGTATTTT. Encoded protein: CASSLGNGGLTDTQYF.

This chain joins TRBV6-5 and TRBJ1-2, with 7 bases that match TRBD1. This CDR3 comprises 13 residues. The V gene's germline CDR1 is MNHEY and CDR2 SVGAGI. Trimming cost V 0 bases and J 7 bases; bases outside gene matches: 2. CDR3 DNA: TGTGCCAGCAGTTACTCGACAGGGACTGGCTACACCTTC. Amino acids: CASSYSTGTGYTF.